These 20 T cell receptor beta chains came from one sample sequenced in a study of spatial heterogeneity in lung cancer. These TCRs are of unknown antigen specificity. TCRdb reprocessed the 5' RACE reads via MiXCR and lists one record per CDR3 protein. The sample lists about 6,300 distinct CDR3 sequences, around 1.3% seen once, with about 9.5% in the top ten. Points from the study as a whole: Within tumors, counts of expanded alpha and beta TCRs tracked tumor mutation counts.

Time point reported: sample taken at primary tumor resection. Here the sequenced sample was lung tumor tissue, taken at surgery. These receptor sequences come from a male donor with early-stage non-small cell lung cancer.

This clonotype was seen ten or more times. The V call is TRBV27, the J call TRBJ1-3; D perhaps matches TRBD1 (6 bases). CDR1 is MNHEY and CDR2 is SMNVEV in the germline V gene (reference sequence). Trimming removed 2 bases at V and 0 bases at J, with 20 bases between. The CDR3 spans 19 residues. The CDR3 DNA reads as TGTGCCAGCAGTTTAGGGAACAGGGCCCGAACCTACTCTGGAAACACCATATATTTT. Translating it yields CASSLGNRARTYSGNTIYF.

This clonotype was counted ten times or more. The rearrangement links TRBV7-6 to TRBJ2-5, with 9 bases fitting TRBD2. The CDR3 runs to 23 residues. CDR1 and CDR2 from the germline V gene are SGHVS and FNYEAQ. Trimming took 5 bases from V and 1 from J; bases not matched to a gene: 29. The DNA of the CDR3 is TGTGCCAGCAGCCCCCTTGGGGTAGCGGGGGTGCAACAACGTCGCAAGGCCCAAGAGACCCAGTACTTC. Protein product: CASSPLGVAGVQQRRKAQETQYF.

Relative to its sample, this clonotype is medium-sized. This rearrangement joins TRBV5-6 to TRBJ1-1, with a tentative D call TRBD1 (5 bases). The CDR3 runs 14 residues. The V gene's germline CDR1 is SGHDT and CDR2 YYEEEE. The ends were cut back, 0 bases at V and 1 base at J, with 7 bases in the middle. The CDR3 region has the DNA TGTGCCAGCAGCTTGGGACAGCGGAACACTGAAGCTTTCTTT. This sequence encodes CASSLGQRNTEAFF.

This clonotype was counted at least ten times. The rearrangement links TRBV19 to TRBJ2-3; 9 bases fit TRBD2. Germline assignment: CDR1 LNHDA and CDR2 SQIVND (reference sequence). The CDR3 consists of 15 residues. With V trimmed by 6 bases and J by 1 base, 5 bases remained unmatched. The CDR3 coding sequence is TGTGCCAGTAGCCCTCGGACTAGCGGCACAGATACGCAGTATTTT. Translation gives CASSPRTSGTDTQYF. The variable domain in full, with the rest retrieved from reference TRBV19 and TRBJ2-3, is DGGITQSPKYLFRKEGQNVTLSCEQNLNHDAMYWYRQDPGQGLRLIYYSQIVNDFQKGDIAEGYSVSREKKESFPLTVTSAQKNPTAFYLCASSPRTSGTDTQYFGPGTRLTVL.

In its sample, this clonotype ranks as medium-sized. The chain couples TRBV6-1 to TRBJ2-1; TRBD2 matches at 8 bases. CDR3 length: 13 amino acids. The germline gives CDR1 MNHNS, CDR2 SASEGT. V gave up 7 bases and J gave up 9 bases; unmatched junction bases: 8. CDR3: CASNPGGAGEQFF. CDR3 sequence (DNA): TGTGCCAGCAATCCCGGGGGGGCCGGTGAGCAGTTCTTC.

This clonotype has a count of ten or more. This chain joins TRBV6-6 and TRBJ2-1, with TRBD2 matching over 13 bases. From germline, CDR1 is MNHNY and CDR2 SVGAGI (reference sequence). V was clipped by 5 bases and J by 2 bases; unmatched bases: 6. The CDR3 has 17 residues. CDR3 in amino acids: CASSVGLAGPPYNEQFF. The CDR3 nucleotides read TGTGCCAGCAGTGTGGGACTAGCGGGACCTCCCTACAATGAGCAGTTCTTC.

This clonotype occurred many times. The chain carries TRBV10-3 and TRBJ2-7; D is unclear. V lost 3 bases, J lost 4 bases, and 4 bases lay in between. CDR3 length: 11 amino acids. Per germline, CDR1 ENHRY and CDR2 SYGVKD. CDR3 coding DNA: TGTGCCATCAGTGACAGTTACGAGCAGTACTTC. This translates into CAISDSYEQYF.

This clonotype ranks as medium-sized. The chain has TRBV2 and TRBJ1-4, with 8 positions matching TRBD1. Trimming removed 6 bases from V and 8 bases from J; junction bases left unmatched: 11. CDR1 is SNHLY, CDR2 FYNNEI, per germline. The CDR3 spans 15 residues. The CDR3 coding sequence is TGTGCCAGCAGGCTTGGAGGACAGGGCAGGGAAAAACTGTTTTTT. This sequence encodes CASRLGGQGREKLFF.

By proportion, this clonotype is medium-sized. The CDR3 protein is CASSLATGYRRETEAFF. As DNA, the CDR3 is TGCGCCAGCAGCTTGGCTACAGGTTACAGAAGGGAAACTGAAGCTTTCTTT. The chain recombines TRBV5-1 with TRBJ1-1; D possibly corresponds to TRBD1 (5 bases). This CDR3 is built from 17 residues. The V end was cut by 0 bases, the J end by 5 bases, with 20 bases between. The germline CDR1 and CDR2 sequences are SGHRS and YFSETQ.

This clonotype was detected many times. V is TRBV7-9 and J is TRBJ1-1, with TRBD1 matching 7 bases. Germline trimming cut 6 bases from V and 11 bases from J; bases unmatched to any gene: 9. From germline, CDR1 is SEHNR and CDR2 FQNEAQ (reference sequence). The CDR3 extends over 12 amino acids. The DNA for the CDR3 is TGTGCCAGCAGTAAAAAGGGGGCATCGGCTTTCTTT. It codes for CASSKKGASAFF.

This clonotype was picked up many times. This sequence joins TRBV5-8 and TRBJ2-3; unclear D gene. The CDR3 totals 12 residues. V dropped 5 bases and J dropped 2 bases, with 6 bases sitting between them. The germline V gene has CDR1 SGHTS and CDR2 YDEGEE. CDR3 DNA: TGTGCCAGCAGGACATCCACAGATACGCAGTATTTT. As protein: CASRTSTDTQYF.

This clonotype appeared many times. The chain combines TRBV29-1 with TRBJ1-5; D possibly corresponds to TRBD1 (5 bases). Germline CDR1 and CDR2: SQVTM and ANQGSEA. V lost 7 bases and J 3 bases, leaving 19 bases between the germline ends. This CDR3 spans 15 amino acids. This CDR3 is CSAQVGTQINQPQHF. CDR3 nucleotide sequence: TGCAGCGCCCAAGTCGGGACGCAGATCAATCAGCCCCAGCATTTT.

This clonotype appeared many times. The chain combines TRBV7-7 with TRBJ2-5, with 7 bases that match TRBD2. The CDR3 length is 12 residues. The trim removed 8 bases at V and 5 bases at J, leaving 5 bases unmatched. The germline V gene encodes CDR1 SSHAT and CDR2 FNYEAQ (reference sequence). The CDR3 DNA reads as TGTGCCAGCGGGAGGGCGGGGGAGACCCAGTACTTC. Its protein is CASGRAGETQYF.

This clonotype was seen many times. The chain has TRBV21-1 and TRBJ2-5; the D segment call TRBD2 is taken from the table without a DNA check. TRBV21-1 is noted as a pseudogene. The CDR3 contains 16 residues. CDR3 bases: TGTGCCAGCAGCAAAGAGCCTAGCGGGAGATATGAGACCCAGTACTTC. It is translated as CASSKEPSGRYETQYF.

This clonotype was seen repeatedly, ten times or more. V gene TRBV19 combines with J gene TRBJ1-5, with a weak D call TRBD1 (6 bases). Germline V gene sequence: CDR1 LNHDA, CDR2 SQIVND (reference sequence). The CDR3 totals 13 residues. V was cut by 10 bases and J by 7 bases, with 17 bases left in between. The CDR3 bases are TGTGCCATTGGGCAGGGGAGAGGGCAGCCCCAGCATTTT. Protein: CAIGQGRGQPQHF. The whole variable domain, remainder taken from reference TRBV19 and TRBJ1-5, is DGGITQSPKYLFRKEGQNVTLSCEQNLNHDAMYWYRQDPGQGLRLIYYSQIVNDFQKGDIAEGYSVSREKKESFPLTVTSAQKNPTAFYLCAIGQGRGQPQHFGDGTRLSIL.

Judged by abundance, this clonotype is medium-sized. The chain combines TRBV20-1 with TRBJ2-5; tentative D call: TRBD1 (6 bases). This CDR3 has 14 amino acids. In germline, CDR1 is DFQATT, CDR2 SNEGSKA (reference sequence). The V and J ends lost 6 bases and 2 bases respectively, with 16 bases between them. The CDR3 here is CSANPGTPQETQYF. CDR3 in DNA: TGCAGTGCCAATCCGGGGACACCACAAGAGACCCAGTACTTC.

Sample share makes this clonotype medium-sized (0.01 to 0.1%). V gene TRBV30 combines with J gene TRBJ2-3; D unresolved. The V and J ends lost 2 bases and 1 base respectively, with 19 bases between them. Per the germline V gene, CDR1 is GTSNPN and CDR2 is SVGIG (reference sequence). The CDR3 covers 17 residues. CDR3 protein: CAWSLYARIPGTDTQYF. CDR3 nucleotides: TGTGCCTGGAGTCTCTATGCGCGCATTCCTGGCACAGATACGCAGTATTTT.

This clonotype has at least ten counts. A junction end diverges from the germline sequence, so it may reflect a read error. The V call is TRBV13, the J call TRBJ2-1; 9 positions agree with TRBD1. This CDR3 comprises 16 residues. The V gene's germline CDR1 is PRHDT and CDR2 FYEKMQ (reference sequence). The CDR3 sequence: CASSLGEDRGYNEQFF. In nucleotides, the CDR3 is TGTGCCAGCAGCCTAGGTGAGGACAGGGGTTACAATGAGCAGTTCTTC.

This clonotype is medium-sized (0.01 to 0.1%) by share. The rearrangement joins TRBV29-1 to TRBJ2-3; D is perhaps TRBD1 (5 bases). Germline CDR1 SQVTM, CDR2 ANQGSEA. The CDR3 consists of 13 residues. V lost 3 bases and J 9 bases, leaving 16 bases between the germline ends. CDR3 DNA sequence: TGCAGCGTTGAGGGGCGCTCGCGCGACACGCAGTATTTT. Translated, it gives CSVEGRSRDTQYF.

By share, this clonotype ranks as medium-sized. The chain uses TRBV28 and TRBJ2-7, with a weak D call TRBD1 (6 bases). V gave up 7 bases and J gave up 2 bases, with 15 bases separating them. Germline CDR1 MDHEN, CDR2 SYDVKM. This CDR3 has 14 residues. CDR3 residues: CASTVTGMTYEQYF. The CDR3 DNA sequence: TGTGCCAGCACCGTGACAGGAATGACCTACGAGCAGTACTTC.